The clone carrying this TCR beta chain was recorded at least ten times. Its antigen is undetermined. CD8+CD57+ cell expansion had been shown by flow cytometry in patients chosen for sequencing. The data derive from a study of CD8+CD57+ T cells in acquired aplastic anemia. Study in general: Sorted CD4+ and CD8+ cells yielded DNA averaging around 3.5 ug. Notes on the study in general: The study identified about 30 CD8+ CDR3 sequences shared by patients and controls. Patients versus controls showed no significant CD8+ Simpson's diversity difference.

Trimming pared 4 bases from V and 1 base from J, leaving 14 bases between. The CDR3 has 16 residues. Germline V gene lookup returns CDR1 SGHDT and CDR2 YYEEEE. The study profiled TCR beta VDJ and CDR3 using genomic DNA as template. MiXCR was run by TCRdb on the reads, yielding one entry per CDR3 protein. The profile covers 150,000 to 200,000 distinct CDR3 sequences, with 47% appearing a single time and about 1.2% taken by the ten largest. What was sequenced was sorted CD4+, CD8+, or CD8+CD57+ T cells (not recorded which) from PBMCs. The sequence came from a human donor with aplastic anemia. The rearrangement uses TRBV5-6 and TRBJ2-2; tentatively, D is TRBD2 (6 bases). CDR3: CASSGGGQLNTGELFF. CDR3 in DNA: TGTGCCAGCAGCGGGGGAGGTCAGCTGAACACCGGGGAGCTGTTTTTT.